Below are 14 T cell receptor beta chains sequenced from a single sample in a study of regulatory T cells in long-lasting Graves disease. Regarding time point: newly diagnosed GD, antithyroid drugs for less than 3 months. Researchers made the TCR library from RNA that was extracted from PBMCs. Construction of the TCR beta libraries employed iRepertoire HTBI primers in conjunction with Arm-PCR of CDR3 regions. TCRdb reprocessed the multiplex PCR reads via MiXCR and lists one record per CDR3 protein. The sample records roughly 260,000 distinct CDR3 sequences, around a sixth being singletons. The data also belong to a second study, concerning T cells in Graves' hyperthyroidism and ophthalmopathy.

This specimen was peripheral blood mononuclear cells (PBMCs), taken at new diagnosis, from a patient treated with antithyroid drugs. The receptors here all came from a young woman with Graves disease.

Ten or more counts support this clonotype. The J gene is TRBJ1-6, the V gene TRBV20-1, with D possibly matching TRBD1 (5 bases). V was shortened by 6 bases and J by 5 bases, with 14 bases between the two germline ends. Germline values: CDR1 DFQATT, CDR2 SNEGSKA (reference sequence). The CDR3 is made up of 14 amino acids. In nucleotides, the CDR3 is TGCAGTGCCGAAGCCGGGGCCCATAATTCACCCCTCCACTTT. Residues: CSAEAGAHNSPLHF.

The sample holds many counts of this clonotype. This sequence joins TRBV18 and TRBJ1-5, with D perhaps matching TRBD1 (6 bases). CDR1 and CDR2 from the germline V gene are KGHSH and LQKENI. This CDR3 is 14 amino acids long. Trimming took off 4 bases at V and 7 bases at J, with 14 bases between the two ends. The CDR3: CASSRGGREQPQHF. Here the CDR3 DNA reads TGTGCCAGCTCACGGGGGGGGCGGGAGCAGCCCCAGCATTTT.

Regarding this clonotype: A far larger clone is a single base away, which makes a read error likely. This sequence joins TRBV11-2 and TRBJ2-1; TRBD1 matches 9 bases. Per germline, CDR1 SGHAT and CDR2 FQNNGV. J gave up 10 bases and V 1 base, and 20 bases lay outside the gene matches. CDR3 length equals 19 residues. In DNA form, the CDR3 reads TGTGCCAGCAGCTTAGGAGGGATTTTGGGACAGGGAACGTCCTACGAGCAGTTCTTC. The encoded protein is CASSLGGILGQGTSYEQFF.

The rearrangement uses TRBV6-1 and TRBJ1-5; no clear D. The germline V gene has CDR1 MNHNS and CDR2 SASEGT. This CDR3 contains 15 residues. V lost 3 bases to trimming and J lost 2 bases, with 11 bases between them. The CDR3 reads CASSESGYGNQPQHF. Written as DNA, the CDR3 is TGTGCCAGCAGTGAGTCGGGGTACGGCAATCAGCCCCAGCATTTT.

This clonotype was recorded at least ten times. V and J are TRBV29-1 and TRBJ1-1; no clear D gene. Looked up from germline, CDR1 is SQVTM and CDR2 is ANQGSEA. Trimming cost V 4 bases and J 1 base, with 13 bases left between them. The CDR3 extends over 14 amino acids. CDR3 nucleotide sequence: TGCAGCGTTGGAGGTCTTACCGGGAACACTGAAGCTTTCTTT. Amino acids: CSVGGLTGNTEAFF.

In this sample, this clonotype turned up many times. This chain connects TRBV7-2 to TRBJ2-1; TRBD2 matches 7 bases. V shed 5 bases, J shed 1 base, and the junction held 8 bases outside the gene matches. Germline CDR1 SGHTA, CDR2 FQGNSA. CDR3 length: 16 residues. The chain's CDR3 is CASSLRLAPSYNEQFF. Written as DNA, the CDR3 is TGTGCCAGCAGCCTCAGACTAGCCCCTTCCTACAATGAGCAGTTCTTC.

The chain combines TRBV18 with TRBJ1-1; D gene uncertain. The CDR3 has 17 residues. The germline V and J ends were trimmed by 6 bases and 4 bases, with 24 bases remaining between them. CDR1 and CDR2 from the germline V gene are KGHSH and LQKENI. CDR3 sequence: CASSPTEKGLGGTEAFF. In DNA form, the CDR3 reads TGTGCCAGCTCCCCCACCGAAAAGGGTTTGGGCGGCACTGAAGCTTTCTTT.

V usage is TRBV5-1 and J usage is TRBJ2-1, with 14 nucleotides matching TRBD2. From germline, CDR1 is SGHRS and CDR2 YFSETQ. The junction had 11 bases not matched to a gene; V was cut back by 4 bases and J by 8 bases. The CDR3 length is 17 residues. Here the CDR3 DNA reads TGCGCCAGCAGCCTCGGGACTAGCGGGGGAATCAACGATGAGCAGTTCTTC. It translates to CASSLGTSGGINDEQFF.

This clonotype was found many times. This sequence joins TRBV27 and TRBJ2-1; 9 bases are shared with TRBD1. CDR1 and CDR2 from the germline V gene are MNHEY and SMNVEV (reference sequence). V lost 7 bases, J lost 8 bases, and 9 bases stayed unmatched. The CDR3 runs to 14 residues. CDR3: CASTTTGGGHEQFF. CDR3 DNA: TGTGCCAGCACCACTACAGGGGGCGGGCATGAGCAGTTCTTC.

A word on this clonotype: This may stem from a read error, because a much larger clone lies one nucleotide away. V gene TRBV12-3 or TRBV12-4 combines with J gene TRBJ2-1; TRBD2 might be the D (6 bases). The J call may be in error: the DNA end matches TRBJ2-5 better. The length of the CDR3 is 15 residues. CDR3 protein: CASRPTRRGRETQYF. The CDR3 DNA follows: TGTGCCAGCAGGCCAACACGGAGGGGCCGGGAGACCCAGTACTTC.

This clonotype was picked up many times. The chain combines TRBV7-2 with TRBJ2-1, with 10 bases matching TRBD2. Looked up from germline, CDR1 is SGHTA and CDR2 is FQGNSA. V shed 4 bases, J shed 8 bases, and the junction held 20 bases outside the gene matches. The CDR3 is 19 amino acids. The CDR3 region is CASSSPLTGPSGSIYEQFF. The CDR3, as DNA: TGTGCCAGCAGCTCCCCCCTAACTGGGCCTAGCGGGAGTATCTATGAGCAGTTCTTC.

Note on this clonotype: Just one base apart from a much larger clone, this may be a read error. Here the CDR3 DNA reads TGTGCCAGCAGTAGGGCGAGCGGGGCCTCGTCTGGGGCCAACGTCCTGACTTTC. Its protein product is CASSRASGASSGANVLTF. V is TRBV12-3 or TRBV12-4 and J is TRBJ2-6; TRBD2 aligns across 7 bases. The CDR3 extends over 18 amino acids. Trimming at V came to 5 bases and at J to 1 base, leaving 11 bases not matched to a gene.

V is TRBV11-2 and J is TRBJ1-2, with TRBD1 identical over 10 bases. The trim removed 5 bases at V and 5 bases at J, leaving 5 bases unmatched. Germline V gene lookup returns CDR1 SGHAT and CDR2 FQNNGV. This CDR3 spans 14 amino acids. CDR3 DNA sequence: TGTGCCAGCAGCGAGACAGGGGGCGAGTATGGCTACACCTTC. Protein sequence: CASSETGGEYGYTF.

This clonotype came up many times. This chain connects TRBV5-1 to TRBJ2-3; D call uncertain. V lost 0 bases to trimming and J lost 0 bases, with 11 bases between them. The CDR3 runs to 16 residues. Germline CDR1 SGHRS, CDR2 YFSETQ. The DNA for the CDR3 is TGCGCCAGCAGCTTGGGGGCGGAAACTAGCACAGATACGCAGTATTTT. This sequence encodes CASSLGAETSTDTQYF.